These T cell receptor beta chains were read from a single sample in a study of cytomegalovirus exposure and HLA in healthy donors. TCRdb's copy holds only in-frame clones and misses some; the assay was immunoSEQ multiplex PCR. This sample carries 150,000 to 200,000 clones, roughly 77% of them seen once, and the ten largest clones take around 1.2%. The material sequenced was PBMCs. These receptors were collected from a woman aged 25-40 years in good health and CMV-seronegative. The CDR3 runs from the conserved cysteine through the conserved F or W. D genes are given only for firm matches. The size field is filled for only some rows; it gives once, few, many or a size class.

clone_size j_call d_call v_call cdr3_nt cdr3_aa
few TRBJ1-5 NA TRBV25-1 TGTGCCAGCAGTGAAACAGGAAGCAATCAGCCCCAGCATTTT CASSETGSNQPQHF
NA TRBJ1-1 TRBD1 TRBV6-5 TGTGCCAGCAGTTACCTAGGGACAGGGCTGAACACTGAAGCTTTCTTT CASSYLGTGLNTEAFF
few TRBJ2-5 NA TRBV29-1 TGCAGCGTTGGTAGAGAGACCCAGTACTTC CSVGRETQYF
NA TRBJ1-1 TRBD1 TRBV18 TGTGCCAGCTCACCGAACACCCAGGGGGCGGGGACTGAAGCTTTCTTT CASSPNTQGAGTEAFF
NA TRBJ2-3 TRBD2 TRBV5-5 TGTGCCAGCAGCTCTAGCGGGGGGGCCACAGATACGCAGTATTTT CASSSSGGATDTQYF
NA TRBJ2-3 TRBD2 TRBV5-1 TGCGCCAGCAGCTTGGGGACTAGTACATCAGATACGCAGTATTTT CASSLGTSTSDTQYF
NA TRBJ2-6 TRBD1 TRBV7-8 TGTGCCAGCAGCAGTCCCGGACAGGGGGCGAGAGGGGCCAACGTCCTGACTTTC CASSSPGQGARGANVLTF
NA TRBJ2-2 TRBD1 TRBV30 TGTGCCTGGAGTGGGTCAGGGGGCGGGGAGCTGTTTTTT CAWSGSGGGELFF
NA TRBJ2-2 TRBD1 TRBV4-1 TGCGCCAGCAGCCAACAAGGACAGGGATGGACCGGGGAGCTGTTTTTT CASSQQGQGWTGELFF
once TRBJ2-7 NA TRBV5-6 TGTGCCAGCAGCTTAACGAAGCGACCCTCCTACGAGCAGTACTTC CASSLTKRPSYEQYF
NA TRBJ2-5 TRBD2 TRBV5-3 TGTGCCAGAAGGAGGGCGGGAGCGGGAGAGACCCAGTACTTC CARRRAGAGETQYF
few TRBJ1-1 NA TRBV30 TGTGCCTGGGTAGAACTCGACAGGAATGAAGCTTTCTTT CAWVELDRNEAFF
once TRBJ1-1 NA TRBV6-1 TGTGCCAGCATACTGACGGGTGCTGAAGCTTTCTTT CASILTGAEAFF
NA TRBJ2-7 TRBD1 TRBV5-6 TGTGCCAGCAGGGGACAGGGAATTGGCGAGCAGTACTTC CASRGQGIGEQYF
NA TRBJ2-1 TRBD1 TRBV6-1 TGTGCCAGCAGTGAAGCGCGACAGGGGGCGAATGAGCAGTTCTTC CASSEARQGANEQFF
NA TRBJ1-5 NA TRBV5-6 TGTGCCAGCAGCTGGGGGGGATCGTCGATCAATCAGCCCCAGCATTTT CASSWGGSSINQPQHF
NA TRBJ2-3 NA TRBV11-3 TGTGCCAGCAGCCCAGTGGCGGGCACGCAGTATTTT CASSPVAGTQYF
few TRBJ2-1 TRBD1 TRBV7-3 TGTGCCAGCAGCTTAACCTACTGGGGACAGGGGGAGGGTAGTGAGCAGTTCTTC CASSLTYWGQGEGSEQFF
few TRBJ1-2 TRBD1 TRBV6-5 TGTGCCAGCAGTACAACGACAGGGGCCGCCGTGGGCTACACCTTC CASSTTTGAAVGYTF
few TRBJ1-2 NA TRBV19 TGTGCCAGTAGCCGTCAGGCCCTAACTTATGGCTACACCTTC CASSRQALTYGYTF
NA TRBJ1-1 TRBD1 TRBV6-5 TGTGCCACACAGGGGGCTAGTGGTTTACGGACTGAAGCTTTCTTT CATQGASGLRTEAFF
NA TRBJ1-2 NA TRBV30 TGTGCCTGGAACCCTTCAGCGGCCCCTCGAGGCTATGGCTACACCTTC CAWNPSAAPRGYGYTF
NA TRBJ2-2 NA TRBV5-6 TGTGCCAGCAGCCGGGGGACCGGGGAGCTGTTTTTT CASSRGTGELFF
NA TRBJ1-1 NA TRBV5-1 TGCGCCAGCAGCTTGGATCACGGGGGCACTGAAGCTTTCTTT CASSLDHGGTEAFF
NA TRBJ2-2 NA TRBV14 TGTGCCAGCAGCCAAATTCGAGGAACGAACACCGGGGAGCTGTTTTTT CASSQIRGTNTGELFF
NA TRBJ2-7 TRBD1 TRBV10-1 TGCGCCAGCAGTAAGACAGGGGCAAGCTCCTACGAGCAGTACTTC CASSKTGASSYEQYF
once TRBJ2-1 TRBD2 TRBV9 TGTGCCAGCAGCGTAGCGGCTAGCGGGAGGGATGAGCAGTTCTTC CASSVAASGRDEQFF
few TRBJ1-4 NA TRBV2 TGTGCCAGCCTTACCGAACAGGCAACTAATGAAAAACTGTTTTTT CASLTEQATNEKLFF
once TRBJ2-3 NA TRBV5-4 TGTGCCAGCAGCGAAATATCCGGGACTGCCAGCACAGATACGCAGTATTTT CASSEISGTASTDTQYF
NA TRBJ2-5 NA TRBV19 TGTGCCAGTAGTATGAGGGGGAGTGAGACCCAGTACTTC CASSMRGSETQYF
NA TRBJ2-3 TRBD2 TRBV9 TGTGCCAGCAGCGACACTAGCGGCACAGATACGCAGTATTTT CASSDTSGTDTQYF
NA TRBJ1-4 NA TRBV15 TGTGCCACCAGCAGAGATCTGAGGGAATTCGAGACCCGAAAACTGTTTTTT CATSRDLREFETRKLFF
NA TRBJ1-2 NA TRBV19 TGTGCCAGTAGGGCAGACTTAAACTATGGCTACACCTTC CASRADLNYGYTF
many TRBJ1-1 TRBD1 TRBV7-9 TGTGCCAGCAGCTGGGGGGACCTGGGACAGGCGAACACTGAAGCTTTCTTT CASSWGDLGQANTEAFF